This record concerns one T cell receptor beta chain sequence. These data are taken from a study of T cell repertoires in cytomegalovirus infection. The CDR3 has 13 amino acids. V lost 4 bases and J lost 4; bases outside the gene matches: 5. Germline V gives CDR1 DFQATT, CDR2 SNEGSKA (reference sequence). From the reads, TCRdb called clonotypes with MiXCR, one entry per CDR3 protein. The top ten hold 8.5% to 10% of the sample, which has about 400,000 distinct CDR3 sequences, 15% to 20% seen once. The V gene is TRBV20-1, the J gene TRBJ2-7; 9 nucleotides agree with TRBD1. The material sequenced was PBMCs. The sequence was collected from a human donor in good health (CMV status not recorded). Some clones in this sample may be carry-over from other donors' samples. In nucleotides, the CDR3 is TGCAGTGCTATCTGGGACAGGGCGTACGAGCAGTACTTC. It specifies CSAIWDRAYEQYF.